The rows below give T cell receptor beta chains drawn from one sample of a study of response to subunit inactivated influenza vaccine. TCRdb re-called the RT-PCR reads with MiXCR, one entry per CDR3 protein. The sample consists of 450,000 to 600,000 distinct CDR3 sequences, approximately 7.3% of them appearing once. Sequenced here: PBMCs from blood, sampled less than 30 months after vaccination. The receptors stem from a man aged 45 to 75 who received an inactivated influenza vaccine. CDR3s include the opening cysteine and the closing phenylalanine or tryptophan. D genes are given only for firm matches. Rows give clone size only sometimes, using once, few, many, or a class for an expanded clone.

clone size: few; J gene: TRBJ1-2; D gene: TRBD1; V gene: TRBV28; CDR3 DNA: TGTGCCAGCAGTGGGACAGTTGGAGGCTACACCTTC; CDR3 protein: CASSGTVGGYTF
clone size: -; J gene: TRBJ2-1; D gene: -; V gene: TRBV20-1; CDR3 DNA: TGCAGTGCTAGTACGGTCCCATCCTACAATGAGCAGTTCTTC; CDR3 protein: CSASTVPSYNEQFF
clone size: -; J gene: TRBJ2-7; D gene: -; V gene: TRBV7-9; CDR3 DNA: TGTGCCAGCAGCTTAGTATACACCTACGAGCAGTACTTC; CDR3 protein: CASSLVYTYEQYF
clone size: many; J gene: TRBJ2-1; D gene: TRBD2; V gene: TRBV7-9; CDR3 DNA: TGTGCCACCGGACTAGCGGGGGTTGATGAGCAGTTCTTC; CDR3 protein: CATGLAGVDEQFF
clone size: few; J gene: TRBJ1-2; D gene: -; V gene: TRBV10-1; CDR3 DNA: TGCGCCAGCAGTGACCAAAGACGGACCTATGGCTACACCTTC; CDR3 protein: CASSDQRRTYGYTF
clone size: few; J gene: TRBJ2-5; D gene: TRBD1; V gene: TRBV19; CDR3 DNA: TGTGCCAGTAGTATGGGACAGTCCGCCGTGGCCCAGTACTTC; CDR3 protein: CASSMGQSAVAQYF
clone size: many; J gene: TRBJ2-5; D gene: -; V gene: TRBV20-1; CDR3 DNA: TGCAGTGCTAGAGCTGCGCGGGAGACCCAGTACTTC; CDR3 protein: CSARAARETQYF
clone size: -; J gene: TRBJ1-4; D gene: TRBD1; V gene: TRBV12-3/TRBV12-4; CDR3 DNA: TGTGCCAGCAGCCCAAGGACAGGGGGTACTGAAAAACTGTTTTTT; CDR3 protein: CASSPRTGGTEKLFF
clone size: many; J gene: TRBJ2-3; D gene: TRBD2; V gene: TRBV3-1; CDR3 DNA: TGTGCCAGCAGCCAGTATAGCGGGGGGATGTCAGATACGCAGTATTTT; CDR3 protein: CASSQYSGGMSDTQYF
clone size: few; J gene: TRBJ2-7; D gene: -; V gene: TRBV19; CDR3 DNA: TGTGCCAGTAAGTCGGGAAGCTCCTACGAGCAGTACTTC; CDR3 protein: CASKSGSSYEQYF
clone size: many; J gene: TRBJ1-3; D gene: -; V gene: TRBV15; CDR3 DNA: TGTGCCACCAGCAGAGATCGGCAGGGTACTGGAAACACCATATATTTT; CDR3 protein: CATSRDRQGTGNTIYF
clone size: -; J gene: TRBJ2-2; D gene: TRBD2; V gene: TRBV2; CDR3 DNA: TGTGCCAGCAGTGGACACGGACTAGCGGGAGGCGGGGAGCTGTTTTTT; CDR3 protein: CASSGHGLAGGGELFF
clone size: many; J gene: TRBJ2-3; D gene: TRBD2; V gene: TRBV5-1; CDR3 DNA: TGCGCCAGCAGCTTGGGACTAGCGGAAAGCACAGATACGCAGTATTTT; CDR3 protein: CASSLGLAESTDTQYF
clone size: -; J gene: TRBJ2-1; D gene: -; V gene: TRBV20-1; CDR3 DNA: TGCAGTGCTAAGAACAGGGTTCTTGCCTACAATGAGCAGTTCTTC; CDR3 protein: CSAKNRVLAYNEQFF
clone size: few; J gene: TRBJ2-4; D gene: TRBD2; V gene: TRBV20-1; CDR3 DNA: TGCAGTGCTGCAGGACAGCCGGGACTAGCGGGAGTAAGAGCCAAAAACATTCAGTACTTC; CDR3 protein: CSAAGQPGLAGVRAKNIQYF
clone size: few; J gene: TRBJ1-6; D gene: TRBD1; V gene: TRBV5-1; CDR3 DNA: TGCGCCAGCAGCAGGGAGGGGGCGAATTCACCCCTCCACTTT; CDR3 protein: CASSREGANSPLHF
clone size: few; J gene: TRBJ2-7; D gene: -; V gene: TRBV5-1; CDR3 DNA: TGCGCCAGCAGCATGGACGGAACCTACGAGCAGTACTTC; CDR3 protein: CASSMDGTYEQYF
clone size: many; J gene: TRBJ1-2; D gene: TRBD1; V gene: TRBV5-1; CDR3 DNA: TGCGCCAGCAGCGTAGACAGGGGGCAAGGCTACACCTTC; CDR3 protein: CASSVDRGQGYTF
clone size: -; J gene: TRBJ2-7; D gene: -; V gene: TRBV6-5; CDR3 DNA: TGTGCCAGCAGTTACGGTATCGGTGCCTACGAGCAGTACTTC; CDR3 protein: CASSYGIGAYEQYF
clone size: few; J gene: TRBJ1-1; D gene: -; V gene: TRBV28; CDR3 DNA: TGTGCCATCTCCCCGGGGGACCTTATCCCTGAAGCTTTCTTT; CDR3 protein: CAISPGDLIPEAFF